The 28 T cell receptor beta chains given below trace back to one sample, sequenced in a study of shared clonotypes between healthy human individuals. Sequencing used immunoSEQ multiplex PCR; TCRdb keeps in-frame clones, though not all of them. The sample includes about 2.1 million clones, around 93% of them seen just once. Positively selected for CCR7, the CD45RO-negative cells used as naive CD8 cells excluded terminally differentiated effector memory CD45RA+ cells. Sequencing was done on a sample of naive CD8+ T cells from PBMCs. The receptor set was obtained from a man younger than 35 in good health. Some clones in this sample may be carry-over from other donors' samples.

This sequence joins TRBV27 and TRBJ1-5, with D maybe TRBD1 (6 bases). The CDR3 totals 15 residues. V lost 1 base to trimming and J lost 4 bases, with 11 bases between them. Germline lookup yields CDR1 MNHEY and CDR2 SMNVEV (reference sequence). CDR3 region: CASSLYWGANQPQHF. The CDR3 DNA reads TGTGCCAGCAGTTTATATTGGGGGGCGAATCAGCCCCAGCATTTT.

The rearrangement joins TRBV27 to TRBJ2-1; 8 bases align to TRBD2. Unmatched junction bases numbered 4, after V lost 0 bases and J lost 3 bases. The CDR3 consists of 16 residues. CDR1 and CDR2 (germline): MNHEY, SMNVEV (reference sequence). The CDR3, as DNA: TGTGCCAGCAGTTTATCTCATGGGACTAGCTACAATGAGCAGTTCTTC. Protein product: CASSLSHGTSYNEQFF.

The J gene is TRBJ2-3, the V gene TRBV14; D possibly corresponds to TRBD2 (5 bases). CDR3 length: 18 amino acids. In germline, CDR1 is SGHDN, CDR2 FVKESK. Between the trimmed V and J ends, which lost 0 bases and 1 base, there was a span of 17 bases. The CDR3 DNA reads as TGTGCCAGCAGCCAAGATCTGGGAAGCGGTTGGGGCACAGATACGCAGTATTTT. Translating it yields CASSQDLGSGWGTDTQYF. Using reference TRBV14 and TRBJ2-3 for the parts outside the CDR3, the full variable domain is EAGVTQFPSHSVIEKGQTVTLRCDPISGHDNLYWYRRVMGKEIKFLLHFVKESKQDESGMPNNRFLAERTGGTYSTLKVQPAELEDSGVYFCASSQDLGSGWGTDTQYFGPGTRLTVL.

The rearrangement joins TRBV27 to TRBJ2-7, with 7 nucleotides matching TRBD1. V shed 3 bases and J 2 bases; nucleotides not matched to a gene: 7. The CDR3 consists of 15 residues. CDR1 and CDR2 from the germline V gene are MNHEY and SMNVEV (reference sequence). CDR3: CASSFLDRQTYEQYF. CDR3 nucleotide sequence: TGTGCCAGCAGTTTCTTGGACAGGCAAACCTACGAGCAGTACTTC.

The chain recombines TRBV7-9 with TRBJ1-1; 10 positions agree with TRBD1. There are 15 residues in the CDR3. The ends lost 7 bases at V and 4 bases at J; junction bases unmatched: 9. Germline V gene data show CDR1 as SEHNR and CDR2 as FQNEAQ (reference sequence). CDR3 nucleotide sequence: TGTGCCAGCACCAAACGGGACAGGGGCGTCACTGAAGCTTTCTTT. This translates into CASTKRDRGVTEAFF.

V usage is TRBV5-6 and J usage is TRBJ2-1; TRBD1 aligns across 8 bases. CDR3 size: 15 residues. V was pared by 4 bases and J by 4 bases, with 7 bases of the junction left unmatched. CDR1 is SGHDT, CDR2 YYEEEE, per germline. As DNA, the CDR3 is TGTGCCAGCAGCCCGACAGGGGCTACGTACAATGAGCAGTTCTTC. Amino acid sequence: CASSPTGATYNEQFF.

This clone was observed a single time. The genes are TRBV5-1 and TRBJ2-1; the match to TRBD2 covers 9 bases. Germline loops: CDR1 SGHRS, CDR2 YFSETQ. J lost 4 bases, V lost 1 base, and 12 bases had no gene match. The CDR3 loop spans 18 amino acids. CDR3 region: CASSLPNPTSGSYNEQFF. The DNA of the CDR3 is TGCGCCAGCAGCTTGCCCAACCCGACTAGCGGTTCGTACAATGAGCAGTTCTTC.

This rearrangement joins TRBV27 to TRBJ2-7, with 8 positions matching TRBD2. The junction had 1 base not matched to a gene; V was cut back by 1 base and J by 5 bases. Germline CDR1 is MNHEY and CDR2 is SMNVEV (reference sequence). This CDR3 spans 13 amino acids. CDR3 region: CASSLLGLDEQYF. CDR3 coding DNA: TGTGCCAGCAGTTTATTGGGACTAGACGAGCAGTACTTC.

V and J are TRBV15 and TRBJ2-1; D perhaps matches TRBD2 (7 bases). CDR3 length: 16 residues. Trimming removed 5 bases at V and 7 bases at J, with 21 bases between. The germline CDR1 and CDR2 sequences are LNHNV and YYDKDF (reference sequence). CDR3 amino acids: CATSGGGLVIRNEQFF. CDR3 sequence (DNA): TGTGCCACCAGCGGCGGGGGCCTAGTCATAAGGAATGAGCAGTTCTTC.

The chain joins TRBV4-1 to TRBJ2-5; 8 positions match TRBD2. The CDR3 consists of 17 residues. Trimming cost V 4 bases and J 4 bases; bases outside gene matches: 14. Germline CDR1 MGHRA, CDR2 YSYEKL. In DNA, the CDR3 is TGCGCCAGCAGCCCCCGGGCCAGCGGGAGCGTGGGAGAGACCCAGTACTTC. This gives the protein CASSPRASGSVGETQYF.

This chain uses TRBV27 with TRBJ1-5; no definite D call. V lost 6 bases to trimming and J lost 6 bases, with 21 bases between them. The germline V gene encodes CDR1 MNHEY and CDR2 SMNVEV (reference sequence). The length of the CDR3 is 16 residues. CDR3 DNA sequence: TGTGCCAGCAGGGCCGGCCCCGGGGTAAGGAGTCAGCCCCAGCATTTT. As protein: CASRAGPGVRSQPQHF.

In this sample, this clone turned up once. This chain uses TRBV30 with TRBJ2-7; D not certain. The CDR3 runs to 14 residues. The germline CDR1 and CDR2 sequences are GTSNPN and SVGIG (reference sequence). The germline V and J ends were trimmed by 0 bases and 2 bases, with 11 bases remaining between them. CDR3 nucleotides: TGTGCCTGGAGTGTACGAAGGGATCCCTACGAGCAGTACTTC. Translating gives CAWSVRRDPYEQYF.

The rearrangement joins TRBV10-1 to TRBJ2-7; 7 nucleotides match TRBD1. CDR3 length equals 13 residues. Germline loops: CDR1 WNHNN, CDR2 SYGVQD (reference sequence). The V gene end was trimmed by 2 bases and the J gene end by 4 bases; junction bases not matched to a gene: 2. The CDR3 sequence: CASSEGTEYEQYF. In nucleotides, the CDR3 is TGCGCCAGCAGTGAGGGGACAGAATACGAGCAGTACTTC.

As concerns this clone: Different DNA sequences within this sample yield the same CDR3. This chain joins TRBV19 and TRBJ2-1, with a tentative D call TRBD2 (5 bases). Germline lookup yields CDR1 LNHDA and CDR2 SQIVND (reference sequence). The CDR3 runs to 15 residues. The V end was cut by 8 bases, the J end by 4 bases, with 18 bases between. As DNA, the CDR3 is TGTGCCAGTTCTCCCGCTCCGGGGTCTTACAATGAGCAGTTCTTC. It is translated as CASSPAPGSYNEQFF.

The CDR3 here is CATSSSTKGALSYEQYF. The CDR3 coding sequence is TGTGCCACCAGCAGCAGTACGAAAGGGGCCCTCTCCTACGAGCAGTACTTC. The chain is built from TRBV15 and TRBJ2-7, with a tentative D call TRBD1 (5 bases). CDR1 and CDR2 from the germline V gene are LNHNV and YYDKDF (reference sequence). This CDR3 contains 17 residues. Trimming cost V 3 bases and J 0 bases, with 18 bases left between them.

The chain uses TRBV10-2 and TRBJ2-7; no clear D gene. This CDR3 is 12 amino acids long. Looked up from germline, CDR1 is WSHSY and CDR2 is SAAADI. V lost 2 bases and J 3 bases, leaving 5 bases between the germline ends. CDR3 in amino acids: CASSEIIYEQYF. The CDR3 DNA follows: TGCGCCAGCAGTGAGATTATCTACGAGCAGTACTTC.

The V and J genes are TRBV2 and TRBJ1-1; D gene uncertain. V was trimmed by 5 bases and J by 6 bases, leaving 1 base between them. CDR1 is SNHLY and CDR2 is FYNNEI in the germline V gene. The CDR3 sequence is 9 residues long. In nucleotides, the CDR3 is TGTGCCAGCAGTCCTGAAGCTTTCTTT. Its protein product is CASSPEAFF.

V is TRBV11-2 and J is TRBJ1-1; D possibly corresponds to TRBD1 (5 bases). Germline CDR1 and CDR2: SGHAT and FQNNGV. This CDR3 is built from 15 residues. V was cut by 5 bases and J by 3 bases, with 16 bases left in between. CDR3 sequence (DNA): TGTGCCAGCAGCGTCGTGCGGGGCGCGGACACTGAAGCTTTCTTT. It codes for CASSVVRGADTEAFF.

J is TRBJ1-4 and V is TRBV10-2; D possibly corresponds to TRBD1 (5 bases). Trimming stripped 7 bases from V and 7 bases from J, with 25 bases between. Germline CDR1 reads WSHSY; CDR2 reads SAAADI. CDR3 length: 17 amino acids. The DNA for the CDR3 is TGCGCCAGCACCCCCCCCGGGGCAACAAATCATGGTGAAAAACTGTTTTTT. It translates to CASTPPGATNHGEKLFF.

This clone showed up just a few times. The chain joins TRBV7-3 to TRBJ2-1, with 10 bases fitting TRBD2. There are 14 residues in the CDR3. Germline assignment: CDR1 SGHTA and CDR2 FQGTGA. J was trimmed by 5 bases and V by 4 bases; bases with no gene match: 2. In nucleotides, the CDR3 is TGTGCCAGCAGCTGGACTAGCGGTAACAATGAGCAGTTCTTC. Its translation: CASSWTSGNNEQFF.

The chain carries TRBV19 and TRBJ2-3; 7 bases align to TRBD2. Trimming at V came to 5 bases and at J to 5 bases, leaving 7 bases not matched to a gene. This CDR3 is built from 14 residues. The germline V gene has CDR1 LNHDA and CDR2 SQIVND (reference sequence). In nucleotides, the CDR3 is TGTGCCAGTAGTCCGGGACTAAGTGGAGATACGCAGTATTTT. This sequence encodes CASSPGLSGDTQYF. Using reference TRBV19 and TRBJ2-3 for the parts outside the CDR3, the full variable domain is DGGITQSPKYLFRKEGQNVTLSCEQNLNHDAMYWYRQDPGQGLRLIYYSQIVNDFQKGDIAEGYSVSREKKESFPLTVTSAQKNPTAFYLCASSPGLSGDTQYFGPGTRLTVL.

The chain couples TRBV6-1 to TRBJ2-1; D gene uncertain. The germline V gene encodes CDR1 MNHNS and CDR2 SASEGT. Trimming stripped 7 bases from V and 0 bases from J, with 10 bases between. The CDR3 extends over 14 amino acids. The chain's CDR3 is CASTEWLSYNEQFF. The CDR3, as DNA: TGTGCCAGCACGGAGTGGCTCTCCTACAATGAGCAGTTCTTC.

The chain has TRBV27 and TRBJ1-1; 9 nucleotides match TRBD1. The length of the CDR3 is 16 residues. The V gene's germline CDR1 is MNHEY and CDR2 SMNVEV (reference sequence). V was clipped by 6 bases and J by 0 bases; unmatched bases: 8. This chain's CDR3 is CASSFTGGVMNTEAFF. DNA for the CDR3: TGTGCCAGCAGCTTCACAGGGGGCGTCATGAACACTGAAGCTTTCTTT.

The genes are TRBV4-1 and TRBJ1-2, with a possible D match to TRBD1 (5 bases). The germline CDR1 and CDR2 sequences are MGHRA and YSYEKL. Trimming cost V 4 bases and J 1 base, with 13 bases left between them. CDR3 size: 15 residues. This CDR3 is CASSPLGGDNYGYTF. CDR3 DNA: TGCGCCAGCAGCCCTCTCGGGGGGGATAACTATGGCTACACCTTC.

CDR3 in amino acids: CASRRTLNTEAFF. CDR3 nucleotides: TGTGCCAGCAGGAGGACACTGAACACTGAAGCTTTCTTT. The chain recombines TRBV27 with TRBJ1-1; possible D gene TRBD1, 5 bases. The germline CDR1 and CDR2 sequences are MNHEY and SMNVEV (reference sequence). The V end was cut by 6 bases, the J end by 0 bases, with 8 bases between. The CDR3 is 13 residues long.

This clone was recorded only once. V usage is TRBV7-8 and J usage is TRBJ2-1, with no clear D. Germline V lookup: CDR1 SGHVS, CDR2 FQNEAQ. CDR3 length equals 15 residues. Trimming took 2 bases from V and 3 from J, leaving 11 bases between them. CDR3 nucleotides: TGTGCCAGCAGCTTAAACGCACTGATCTACAATGAGCAGTTCTTC. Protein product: CASSLNALIYNEQFF.

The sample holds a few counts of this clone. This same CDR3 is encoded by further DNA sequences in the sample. CDR3 DNA sequence: TGTGCCAGCAGTTTACTAGCGGGAGATACGCAGTATTTT. Residues: CASSLLAGDTQYF. The rearrangement uses TRBV27 and TRBJ2-3, with 8 nucleotides matching TRBD2. Per germline, CDR1 MNHEY and CDR2 SMNVEV (reference sequence). V lost 2 bases and J lost 5; bases outside the gene matches: 0. This CDR3 spans 13 amino acids.

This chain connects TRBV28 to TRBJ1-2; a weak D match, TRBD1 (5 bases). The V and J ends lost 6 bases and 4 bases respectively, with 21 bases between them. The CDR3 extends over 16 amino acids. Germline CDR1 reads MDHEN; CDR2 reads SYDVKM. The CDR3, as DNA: TGTGCCAGCAGCAGGGACGGAGAAACCCTATCCTATGGCTACACCTTC. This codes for CASSRDGETLSYGYTF.